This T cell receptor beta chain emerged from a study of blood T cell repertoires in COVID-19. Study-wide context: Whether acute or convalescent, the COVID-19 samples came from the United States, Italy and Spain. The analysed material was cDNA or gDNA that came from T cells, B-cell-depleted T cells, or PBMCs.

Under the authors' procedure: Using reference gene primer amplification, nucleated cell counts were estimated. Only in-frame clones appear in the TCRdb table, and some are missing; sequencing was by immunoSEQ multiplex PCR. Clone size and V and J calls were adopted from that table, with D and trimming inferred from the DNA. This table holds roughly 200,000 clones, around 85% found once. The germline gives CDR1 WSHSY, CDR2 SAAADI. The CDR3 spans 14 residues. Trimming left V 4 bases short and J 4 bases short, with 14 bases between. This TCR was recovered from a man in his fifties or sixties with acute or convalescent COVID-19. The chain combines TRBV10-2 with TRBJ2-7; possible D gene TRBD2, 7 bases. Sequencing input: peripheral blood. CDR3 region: CASSGGRRGYEQYF. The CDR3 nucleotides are TGCGCCAGCAGTGGGGGGCGGCGGGGGTACGAGCAGTACTTC.